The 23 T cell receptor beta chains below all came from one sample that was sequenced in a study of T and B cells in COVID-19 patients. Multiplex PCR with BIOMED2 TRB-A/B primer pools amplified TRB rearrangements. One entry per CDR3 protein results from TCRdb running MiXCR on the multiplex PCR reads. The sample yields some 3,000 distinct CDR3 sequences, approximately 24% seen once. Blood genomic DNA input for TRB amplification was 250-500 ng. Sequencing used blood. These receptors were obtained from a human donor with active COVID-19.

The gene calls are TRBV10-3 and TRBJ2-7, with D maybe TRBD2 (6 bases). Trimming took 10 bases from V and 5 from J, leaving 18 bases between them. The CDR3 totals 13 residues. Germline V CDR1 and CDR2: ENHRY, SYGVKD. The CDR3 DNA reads TGTGCCACACGTAGGGCACTAGCCGACGAGCAGTACTTC. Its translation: CATRRALADEQYF.

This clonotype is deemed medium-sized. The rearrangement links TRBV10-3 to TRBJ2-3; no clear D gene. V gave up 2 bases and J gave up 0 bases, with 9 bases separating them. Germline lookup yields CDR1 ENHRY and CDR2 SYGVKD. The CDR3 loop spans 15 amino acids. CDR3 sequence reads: CAISERIGSTDTQYF. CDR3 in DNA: TGTGCCATCAGTGAGCGGATAGGTAGCACAGATACGCAGTATTTT.

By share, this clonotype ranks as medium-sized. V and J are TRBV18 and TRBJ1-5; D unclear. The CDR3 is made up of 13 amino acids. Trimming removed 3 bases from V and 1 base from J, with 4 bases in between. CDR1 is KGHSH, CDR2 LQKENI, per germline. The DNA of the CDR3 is TGTGCCAGCTCACCCGGGAGCAATCAGCCCCAGCATTTT. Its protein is CASSPGSNQPQHF.

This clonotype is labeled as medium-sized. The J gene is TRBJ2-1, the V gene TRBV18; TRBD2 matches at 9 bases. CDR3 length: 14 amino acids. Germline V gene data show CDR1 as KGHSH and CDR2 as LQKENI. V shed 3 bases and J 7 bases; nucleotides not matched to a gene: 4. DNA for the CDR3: TGTGCCAGCTCACCTCCTAGCGGGATAAATGAGCAGTTCTTC. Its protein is CASSPPSGINEQFF.

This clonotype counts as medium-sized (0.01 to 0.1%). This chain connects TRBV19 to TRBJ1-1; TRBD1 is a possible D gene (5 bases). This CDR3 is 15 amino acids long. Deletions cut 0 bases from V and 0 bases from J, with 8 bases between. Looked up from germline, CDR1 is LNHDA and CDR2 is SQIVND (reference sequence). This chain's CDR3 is CASSIDGAMNTEAFF. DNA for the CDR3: TGTGCCAGTAGTATAGACGGGGCCATGAACACTGAAGCTTTCTTT. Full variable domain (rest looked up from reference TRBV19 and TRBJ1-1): DGGITQSPKYLFRKEGQNVTLSCEQNLNHDAMYWYRQDPGQGLRLIYYSQIVNDFQKGDIAEGYSVSREKKESFPLTVTSAQKNPTAFYLCASSIDGAMNTEAFFGQGTRLTVV.

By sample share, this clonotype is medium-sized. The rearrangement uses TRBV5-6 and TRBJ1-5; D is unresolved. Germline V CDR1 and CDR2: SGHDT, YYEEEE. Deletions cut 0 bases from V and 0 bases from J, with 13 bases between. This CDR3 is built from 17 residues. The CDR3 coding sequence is TGTGCCAGCAGCTTGGGTACGGGAATGTATAGCAATCAGCCCCAGCATTTT. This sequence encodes CASSLGTGMYSNQPQHF.

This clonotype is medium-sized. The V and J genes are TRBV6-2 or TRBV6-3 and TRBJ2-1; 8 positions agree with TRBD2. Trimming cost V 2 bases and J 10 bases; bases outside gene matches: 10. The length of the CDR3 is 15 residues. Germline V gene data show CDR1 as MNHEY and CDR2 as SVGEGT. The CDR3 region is CASSYGLAGFLEQFF. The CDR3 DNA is TGTGCCAGCAGTTACGGCCTAGCGGGTTTCCTCGAGCAGTTCTTC.

The CDR3 region is CASSLVRSAGGIQETQYF. The CDR3 region has the DNA TGCGCCAGCAGCTTGGTAAGGTCCGCGGGAGGTATTCAAGAGACCCAGTACTTC. V gene TRBV5-1 combines with J gene TRBJ2-5; the match to TRBD2 covers 8 bases. Trimming at V came to 0 bases and at J to 2 bases, leaving 12 bases not matched to a gene. This CDR3 comprises 18 residues. Germline CDR1 is SGHRS and CDR2 is YFSETQ.

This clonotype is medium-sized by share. CDR3 nucleotide sequence: TGTGCCAGCACCTCAGGAGTCTCTGGAAACACCATATATTTT. This translates into CASTSGVSGNTIYF. V is TRBV6-6 and J is TRBJ1-3; D not resolved. V gave up 7 bases and J gave up 0 bases, with 10 bases separating them. CDR3 length: 14 residues. Germline V gives CDR1 MNHNY, CDR2 SVGAGI (reference sequence).

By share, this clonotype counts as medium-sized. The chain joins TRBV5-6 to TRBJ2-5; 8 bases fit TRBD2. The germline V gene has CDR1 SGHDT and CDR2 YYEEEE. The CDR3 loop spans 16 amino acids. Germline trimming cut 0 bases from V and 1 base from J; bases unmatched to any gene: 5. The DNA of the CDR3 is TGTGCCAGCAGCTTGGTGAGCGGGAGTCTCCAAGAGACCCAGTACTTC. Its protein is CASSLVSGSLQETQYF.

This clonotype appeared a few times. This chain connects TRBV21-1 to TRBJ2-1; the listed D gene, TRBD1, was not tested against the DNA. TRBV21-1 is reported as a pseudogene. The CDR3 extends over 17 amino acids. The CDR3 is CASSKVKGRVSRDEQFF. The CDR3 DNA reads TGTGCCAGCAGCAAAGTAAAAGGAAGGGTGTCTAGGGACGAGCAGTTCTTC.

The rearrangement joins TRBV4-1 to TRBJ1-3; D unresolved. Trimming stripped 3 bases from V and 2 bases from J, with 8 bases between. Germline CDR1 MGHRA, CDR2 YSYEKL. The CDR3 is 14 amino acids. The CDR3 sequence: CASSQQETGNTIYF. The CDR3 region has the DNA TGCGCCAGCAGCCAGCAGGAGACTGGAAACACCATATATTTT.

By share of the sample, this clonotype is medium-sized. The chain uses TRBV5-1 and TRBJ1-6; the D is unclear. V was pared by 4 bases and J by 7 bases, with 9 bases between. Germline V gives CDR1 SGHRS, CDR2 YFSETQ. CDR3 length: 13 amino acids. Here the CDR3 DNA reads TGCGCCAGCAGCATCCGATGGAATTCACCCCTCCACTTT. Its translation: CASSIRWNSPLHF.

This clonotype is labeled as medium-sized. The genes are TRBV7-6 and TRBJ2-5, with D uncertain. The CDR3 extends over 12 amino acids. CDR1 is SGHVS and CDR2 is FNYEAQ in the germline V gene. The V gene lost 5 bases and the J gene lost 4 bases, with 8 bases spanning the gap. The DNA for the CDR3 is TGTGCCAGCAGCCCCCTGGCAGAGACCCAGTACTTC. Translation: CASSPLAETQYF.

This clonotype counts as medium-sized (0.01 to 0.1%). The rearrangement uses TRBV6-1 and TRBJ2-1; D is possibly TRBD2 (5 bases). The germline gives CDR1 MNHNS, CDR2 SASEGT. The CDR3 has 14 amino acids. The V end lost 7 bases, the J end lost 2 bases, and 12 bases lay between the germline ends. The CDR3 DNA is TGTGCCAGCATTGGAGGTAGTACCTACAATGAGCAGTTCTTC. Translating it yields CASIGGSTYNEQFF.

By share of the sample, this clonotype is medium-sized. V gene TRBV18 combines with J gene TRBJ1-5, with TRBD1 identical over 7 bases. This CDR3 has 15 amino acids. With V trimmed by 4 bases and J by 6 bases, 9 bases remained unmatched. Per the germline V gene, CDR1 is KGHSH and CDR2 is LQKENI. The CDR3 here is CASSRQGGAGQPQHF. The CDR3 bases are TGTGCCAGCTCACGACAGGGAGGGGCGGGTCAGCCCCAGCATTTT.

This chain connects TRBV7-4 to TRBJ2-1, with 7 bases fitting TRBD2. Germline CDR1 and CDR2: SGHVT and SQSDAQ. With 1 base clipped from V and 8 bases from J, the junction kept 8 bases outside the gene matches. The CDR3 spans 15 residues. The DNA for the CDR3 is TGTGCCAGCAGCTTAGGGCGGGCTAGCGGTCATGAGCAGTTCTTC. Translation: CASSLGRASGHEQFF. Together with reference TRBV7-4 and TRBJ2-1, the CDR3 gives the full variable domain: GAGVSQSPRYKVAKRGRDVALRCDSISGHVTLYWYRQTLGQGSEVLTYSQSDAQRDKSGRPSGRFSAERPERSVSTLKIQRTEQGDSAVYLCASSLGRASGHEQFFGPGTRLTVL.

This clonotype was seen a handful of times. The CDR3 nucleotides are TGTGCCAGCAGAGGGACAGCTCTTAATGAGCAGTTCTTC. Protein product: CASRGTALNEQFF. The V gene is TRBV28, the J gene TRBJ2-1, with TRBD1 matching 7 bases. The length of the CDR3 is 13 residues. CDR1 and CDR2 from the germline V gene are MDHEN and SYDVKM. V lost 6 bases and J lost 7; bases outside the gene matches: 6.

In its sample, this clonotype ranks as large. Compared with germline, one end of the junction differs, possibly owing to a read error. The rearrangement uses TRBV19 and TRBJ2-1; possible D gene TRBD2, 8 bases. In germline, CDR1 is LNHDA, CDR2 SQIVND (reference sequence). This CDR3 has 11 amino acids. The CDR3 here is CASNYSGTDPF. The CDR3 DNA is TGTGCCAGTAATTATAGCGGGACAGACCCATTC. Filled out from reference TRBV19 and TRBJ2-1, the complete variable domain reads DGGITQSPKYLFRKEGQNVTLSCEQNLNHDAMYWYRQDPGQGLRLIYYSQIVNDFQKGDIAEGYSVSREKKESFPLTVTSAQKNPTAFYLCASNYSGTDPFGPGTRLTVL.

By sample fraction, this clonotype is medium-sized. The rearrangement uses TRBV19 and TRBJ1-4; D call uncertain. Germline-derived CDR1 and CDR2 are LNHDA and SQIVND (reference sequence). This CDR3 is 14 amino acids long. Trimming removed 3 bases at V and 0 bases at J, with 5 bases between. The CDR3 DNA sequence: TGTGCCAGTAGTATCACGGCAACTAATGAAAAACTGTTTTTT. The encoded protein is CASSITATNEKLFF.

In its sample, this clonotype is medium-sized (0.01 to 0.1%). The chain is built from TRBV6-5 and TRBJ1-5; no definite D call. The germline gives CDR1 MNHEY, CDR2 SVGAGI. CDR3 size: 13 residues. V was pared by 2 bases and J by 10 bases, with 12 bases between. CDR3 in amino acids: CASSYLTSDPQHF. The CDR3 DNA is TGTGCCAGCAGTTACCTCACCTCGGATCCCCAGCATTTT.

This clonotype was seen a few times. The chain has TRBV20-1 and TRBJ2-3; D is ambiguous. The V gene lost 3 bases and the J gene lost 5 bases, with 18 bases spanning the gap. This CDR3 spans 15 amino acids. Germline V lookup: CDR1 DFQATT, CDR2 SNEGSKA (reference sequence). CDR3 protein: CSASGALWAQDTQYF. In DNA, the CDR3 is TGCAGTGCTAGTGGCGCCTTATGGGCCCAAGATACGCAGTATTTT.

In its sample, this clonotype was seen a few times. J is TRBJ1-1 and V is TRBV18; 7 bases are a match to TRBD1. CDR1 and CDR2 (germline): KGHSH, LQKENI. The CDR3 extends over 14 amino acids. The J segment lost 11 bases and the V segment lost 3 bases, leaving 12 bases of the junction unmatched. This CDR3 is CASSPPGQASEAFF. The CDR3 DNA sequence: TGTGCCAGCTCACCCCCCGGACAGGCCTCGGAGGCTTTCTTT. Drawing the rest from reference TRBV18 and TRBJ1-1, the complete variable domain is NAGVMQNPRHLVRRRGQEARLRCSPMKGHSHVYWYRQLPEEGLKFMVYLQKENIIDESGMPKERFSAEFPKEGPSILRIQQVVRGDSAAYFCASSPPGQASEAFFGQGTRLTVV.